This TCR beta chain derives from a study of patients and donors after allogeneic stem cell transplantation (dated by TCRdb to the early 2020s). A distance of 12 bases separates the germline ends of V and J, which lose 7 bases and 4 bases respectively. From cysteine to phenylalanine, the CDR3 is 13 amino acids long. Only the CDR3 part of the read is kept: 39 bases, read in frame from the first base. CDR1 and CDR2 were assigned from the germline V gene as SGDLS and YYNGEE. Details on this clonotype: The clone's antigen remains unknown. Per-base quality was not reported, and no clone a single base away is much larger than it.

Receptor amplification or capture employed RT-PCR. Sequencing was performed on a NextSeq 550. TCRdb reran the public reads through fastp at Q25 and MiXCR, keeping productive beta chains. Records with the same CDR3 protein are collapsed into one entry carrying the most frequent genes and DNA. Here the sample has about 410,000 distinct CDR3 sequences; about a sixth occur a single time. The ten largest clones represent 7.2% of the sample. The sequenced material came from blood, either unsorted or a sorted T cell fraction (not recorded which). The clonotype was recovered from a human donor who was either an allogeneic HSCT recipient or a stem cell or donor lymphocyte infusion donor (not recorded which). It is not recorded whose cells these are; they may come from a transplant donor. The rearrangement combines TRBV9 with TRBJ2-1; no D segment can be confidently identified. In nucleotides, the sequence is TGTGCCAGCGGATCGGGCGTTTACAATGAGCAGTTCTTC. Translated, it gives CASGSGVYNEQFF.